This is a list of T cell receptor beta chains from one sample in a study of regulatory T cells in long-lasting Graves disease. TCRdb reanalysed the multiplex PCR reads using MiXCR and keeps one entry per CDR3 protein. Of hundreds of thousands of distinct CDR3 sequences listed, approximately 16% are singletons. These same data were also listed under a study on T cells in Graves' hyperthyroidism and ophthalmopathy.

The sample was peripheral blood mononuclear cells (PBMCs), taken at new diagnosis, from a patient treated with antithyroid drugs. These receptors all stem from a woman aged 35-65 years with Graves disease. CDR3s include the opening cysteine and the closing phenylalanine or tryptophan. The D gene is left open where the match is weak. Some rows have no size entry. The others give once, few or many, or a class for an expanded clone.

j_call: TRBJ1-1; v_call: TRBV5-6; d_call: TRBD1; clone_size: few; cdr3_aa: CASSKRDRDHTEAFF; cdr3_nt: TGTGCCAGCAGCAAACGGGACAGGGATCACACTGAAGCTTTCTTT
j_call: TRBJ2-1; v_call: TRBV11-1; d_call: TRBD2; clone_size: .; cdr3_aa: CASRSQGRGDLYNEQFF; cdr3_nt: TGTGCCAGCAGATCTCAAGGGCGGGGGGACCTCTACAATGAGCAGTTCTTC
j_call: TRBJ1-3; v_call: TRBV19; d_call: .; clone_size: few; cdr3_aa: CASSISLAGSGNTIYF; cdr3_nt: TGTGCCAGTAGTATCTCTCTCGCAGGCTCTGGAAACACCATATATTTT
j_call: TRBJ1-1; v_call: TRBV4-2; d_call: .; clone_size: .; cdr3_aa: CASSQAAFGITEAFF; cdr3_nt: TGTGCCAGCAGCCAAGCGGCTTTTGGTATCACTGAAGCTTTCTTT
j_call: TRBJ1-6; v_call: TRBV3-1; d_call: .; clone_size: few; cdr3_aa: CASSQVGPGSDSPLHF; cdr3_nt: .
j_call: TRBJ1-3; v_call: TRBV28; d_call: .; clone_size: many; cdr3_aa: CASSLSTGQRGLSGNTIYF; cdr3_nt: TGTGCCAGCAGTTTGTCTACAGGTCAAAGGGGTCTCTCTGGAAACACCATATATTTT
j_call: TRBJ1-2; v_call: TRBV6-2/TRBV6-3; d_call: .; clone_size: .; cdr3_aa: CASSRVADGYTF; cdr3_nt: TGTGCCAGCAGCCGCGTCGCAGATGGCTACACCTTC
j_call: TRBJ2-7; v_call: TRBV11-2; d_call: TRBD1; clone_size: many; cdr3_aa: CASSATGIEQYF; cdr3_nt: TGTGCCAGCAGCGCGACAGGGATCGAGCAGTACTTC
j_call: TRBJ2-3; v_call: TRBV19; d_call: TRBD2; clone_size: few; cdr3_aa: CASSTKKGLAGNVRGTDTQYF; cdr3_nt: TGTGCCAGTAGTACCAAAAAGGGACTAGCGGGGAACGTGCGAGGCACAGATACGCAGTATTTT
j_call: TRBJ2-7; v_call: TRBV12-3/TRBV12-4; d_call: .; clone_size: few; cdr3_aa: CASTPRADTHF; cdr3_nt: TGTGCCAGCACCCCCAGGGCAGACACCCACTTC
j_call: TRBJ2-7; v_call: TRBV5-1; d_call: TRBD2; clone_size: .; cdr3_aa: CASRREGAYEQYF; cdr3_nt: TGCGCCAGCAGGAGGGAGGGAGCCTACGAGCAGTACTTC
j_call: TRBJ2-5; v_call: TRBV19; d_call: .; clone_size: few; cdr3_aa: CASSIIPETQYF; cdr3_nt: TGTGCCAGTAGTATTATCCCAGAGACCCAGTACTTC
j_call: TRBJ2-7; v_call: TRBV20-1; d_call: .; clone_size: .; cdr3_aa: CSASVNYEQYF; cdr3_nt: TGCAGTGCTAGTGTGAACTACGAGCAGTACTTC
j_call: TRBJ2-3; v_call: TRBV18; d_call: .; clone_size: .; cdr3_aa: CASSQGSTDAQYF; cdr3_nt: TGTGCCAGCTCACAAGGTAGCACAGATGCGCAGTATTTT
j_call: TRBJ2-7; v_call: TRBV13; d_call: .; clone_size: .; cdr3_aa: CASSPRTGFSYEQYF; cdr3_nt: TGTGCCAGCAGCCCGCGTACCGGATTTTCCTACGAGCAGTACTTC
j_call: TRBJ2-3; v_call: TRBV6-1; d_call: TRBD2; clone_size: few; cdr3_aa: CASRRLAGGTDPQYF; cdr3_nt: TGTGCCAGCCGTCGACTAGCGGGGGGTACAGATCCGCAGTATTTT
j_call: TRBJ2-7; v_call: TRBV28; d_call: TRBD1; clone_size: .; cdr3_aa: CATEEVGDRPYEQYF; cdr3_nt: TGTGCCACCGAGGAAGTAGGGGACAGACCCTACGAGCAGTACTTC
j_call: TRBJ2-7; v_call: TRBV6-5; d_call: .; clone_size: many; cdr3_aa: CASSYDLLEQYF; cdr3_nt: TGTGCCAGCAGTTATGACCTCTTAGAGCAGTACTTC
j_call: TRBJ1-1; v_call: TRBV3-1; d_call: .; clone_size: many; cdr3_aa: CASSHTDVGAEAFF; cdr3_nt: TGTGCCAGCAGTCATACTGACGTAGGCGCTGAAGCTTTCTTT
j_call: TRBJ2-3; v_call: TRBV6-1; d_call: TRBD2; clone_size: .; cdr3_aa: CASGLSRTSGSDTRYF; cdr3_nt: TGTGCCAGCGGGCTTTCGCGGACTAGCGGCTCAGATACGCGGTATTTT
j_call: TRBJ1-3; v_call: TRBV2; d_call: .; clone_size: .; cdr3_aa: CASSPLPGDAGSAGNTIYF; cdr3_nt: TGTGCCAGCAGTCCTCTTCCGGGAGACGCAGGGAGTGCTGGAAACACCATATATTTT
j_call: TRBJ1-1; v_call: TRBV7-2; d_call: TRBD1; clone_size: many; cdr3_aa: CASSARTGSLNTEAFF; cdr3_nt: TGTGCCAGCAGCGCGAGGACAGGGTCTTTGAACACTGAAGCTTTCTTT
j_call: TRBJ2-3; v_call: TRBV20-1; d_call: TRBD2; clone_size: .; cdr3_aa: CSAPPPLLASSTDTQYF; cdr3_nt: TGCAGTGCTCCCCCCCCCCTACTAGCGTCTAGCACAGATACGCAGTATTTT
j_call: TRBJ2-1; v_call: TRBV4-1; d_call: TRBD2; clone_size: many; cdr3_aa: CASSRGGLAGEQFF; cdr3_nt: TGCGCCAGCAGCCGGGGAGGACTAGCTGGTGAGCAGTTCTTC
j_call: TRBJ1-4; v_call: TRBV18; d_call: TRBD1; clone_size: many; cdr3_aa: CASSPMGQNEKLFF; cdr3_nt: TGTGCCAGCTCACCTATGGGACAGAATGAAAAACTGTTTTTT
j_call: TRBJ1-1; v_call: TRBV5-1; d_call: TRBD1; clone_size: few; cdr3_aa: CASSGTGVNTEAFF; cdr3_nt: TGCGCCAGCAGCGGGACAGGGGTGAACACTGAAGCTTTCTTT
j_call: TRBJ2-2; v_call: TRBV5-1; d_call: .; clone_size: .; cdr3_aa: CASSLEVGGWTNTGELFF; cdr3_nt: TGCGCCAGCAGCTTGGAGGTCGGGGGCTGGACGAACACCGGGGAGCTGTTTTTT
j_call: TRBJ1-5; v_call: TRBV5-1; d_call: .; clone_size: many; cdr3_aa: CASSFSGHSNQPQHF; cdr3_nt: TGCGCCAGCAGCTTCTCGGGGCATAGCAATCAGCCCCAGCATTTT
j_call: TRBJ1-1; v_call: TRBV5-5; d_call: .; clone_size: .; cdr3_aa: CASSLDVMVVATEAFF; cdr3_nt: TGTGCCAGCAGCTTGGACGTTATGGTAGTAGCCACTGAAGCTTTCTTT
j_call: TRBJ1-5; v_call: TRBV12-3/TRBV12-4; d_call: TRBD1; clone_size: many; cdr3_aa: CASGTGRDQPQHF; cdr3_nt: TGTGCCAGCGGGACAGGGAGGGATCAGCCCCAGCATTTT
j_call: TRBJ2-1; v_call: TRBV20-1; d_call: .; clone_size: .; cdr3_aa: CSARPSGGQSFNEQFF; cdr3_nt: TGCAGTGCTAGACCCTCCGGGGGACAGAGTTTCAATGAGCAGTTCTTC
j_call: TRBJ2-7; v_call: TRBV7-9; d_call: TRBD1; clone_size: few; cdr3_aa: CASSTRTGGAGQYF; cdr3_nt: TGTGCCAGCAGCACCCGGACAGGGGGCGCGGGGCAGTACTTC
j_call: TRBJ1-1; v_call: TRBV4-2; d_call: TRBD1; clone_size: few; cdr3_aa: CASSPGQGAYTEAFF; cdr3_nt: TGTGCCAGCAGCCCAGGACAGGGGGCGTACACTGAAGCTTTCTTT
j_call: TRBJ2-5; v_call: TRBV10-3; d_call: .; clone_size: few; cdr3_aa: CAISGSGAQETQYF; cdr3_nt: TGTGCCATCAGTGGCTCGGGAGCACAAGAGACCCAGTACTTC
j_call: TRBJ2-2; v_call: TRBV5-1; d_call: .; clone_size: .; cdr3_aa: CASSLRLSGELFF; cdr3_nt: TGCGCCAGCAGCTTACGGCTGTCCGGGGAGCTGTTTTTT
j_call: TRBJ1-4; v_call: TRBV11-2; d_call: .; clone_size: .; cdr3_aa: CASSLWGGEVELEEKLFF; cdr3_nt: TGTGCCAGCAGCTTATGGGGAGGTGAGGTCGAGTTGGAAGAAAAACTGTTTTTT
j_call: TRBJ2-1; v_call: TRBV12-3/TRBV12-4; d_call: .; clone_size: many; cdr3_aa: CASRPDTNEQFF; cdr3_nt: TGTGCCAGCAGGCCGGACACCAATGAGCAGTTCTTC
j_call: TRBJ2-7; v_call: TRBV6-5; d_call: TRBD1; clone_size: many; cdr3_aa: CASSYSGTWTGGSEQYF; cdr3_nt: TGTGCCAGCAGTTACTCGGGAACGTGGACAGGGGGAAGCGAGCAGTACTTC
j_call: TRBJ2-2; v_call: TRBV2; d_call: .; clone_size: many; cdr3_aa: CASGRADTGELFF; cdr3_nt: TGTGCCAGCGGCAGGGCGGACACCGGGGAGCTGTTTTTT
j_call: TRBJ1-2; v_call: TRBV6-2/TRBV6-3; d_call: TRBD1; clone_size: few; cdr3_aa: CASSHRGTGFALDGYTF; cdr3_nt: TGTGCCAGCAGCCATCGGGGGACAGGGTTCGCTTTAGATGGCTACACCTTC
j_call: TRBJ2-7; v_call: TRBV5-1; d_call: TRBD1; clone_size: once; cdr3_aa: CASSIGTAVYEQYF; cdr3_nt: TGCGCCAGCAGCATCGGGACAGCCGTGTACGAGCAGTACTTC
j_call: TRBJ2-1; v_call: TRBV27; d_call: TRBD1; clone_size: many; cdr3_aa: CASSITGGRDEQFF; cdr3_nt: TGTGCCAGCAGTATAACAGGGGGTAGGGATGAGCAGTTCTTC
j_call: TRBJ2-3; v_call: TRBV5-1; d_call: TRBD2; clone_size: many; cdr3_aa: CASSTQGLRGSTDTQYF; cdr3_nt: TGCGCCAGCAGCACCCAAGGGTTGCGGGGGAGCACAGATACGCAGTATTTT
j_call: TRBJ1-1; v_call: TRBV7-2; d_call: .; clone_size: .; cdr3_aa: CASSQAVGMNTEAFF; cdr3_nt: TGTGCCAGCAGCCAGGCTGTAGGTATGAACACTGAAGCTTTCTTT
j_call: TRBJ1-5; v_call: TRBV3-1; d_call: .; clone_size: many; cdr3_aa: CASPGAGYDQPQHF; cdr3_nt: TGTGCCAGCCCGGGAGCGGGATATGATCAGCCCCAGCATTTT
j_call: TRBJ2-7; v_call: TRBV18; d_call: .; clone_size: many; cdr3_aa: CASSPRAYSYEQYF; cdr3_nt: TGTGCCAGCTCACCACGGGCGTACTCCTACGAGCAGTACTTC
j_call: TRBJ2-5; v_call: TRBV5-4; d_call: TRBD2; clone_size: .; cdr3_aa: CASSLVSQGGETQYF; cdr3_nt: TGTGCCAGCAGCTTGGTTAGTCAGGGAGGGGAGACCCAGTACTTC
j_call: TRBJ1-5; v_call: TRBV6-4; d_call: .; clone_size: many; cdr3_aa: CASSLVIGPMEPISGQPQHF; cdr3_nt: TGTGCCAGCAGCTTAGTCATAGGACCGATGGAACCCATTAGCGGTCAGCCCCAGCATTTT
j_call: TRBJ2-1; v_call: TRBV19; d_call: .; clone_size: .; cdr3_aa: CASSIDRGVGGEQFF; cdr3_nt: TGTGCCAGTAGTATAGATCGCGGGGTTGGGGGTGAGCAGTTCTTC